This T cell receptor beta chain was found in a study of blood T cell repertoires in COVID-19. Produced via immunoSEQ multiplex PCR; TCRdb's table is partial and in-frame only. Of 200,000 to 250,000 clones listed, about 91% were seen once; the top ten hold around 1.2%. The CDR3 extends over 15 amino acids. V shed 4 bases and J 1 base; nucleotides not matched to a gene: 5. Germline V CDR1 and CDR2: SGHRS, YFSETQ. The source of this sequence is a man between 25 and 39 years old with acute or convalescent COVID-19. Sequenced input: peripheral blood. This sequence joins TRBV5-1 and TRBJ2-5; 9 bases are shared with TRBD2. The CDR3 loop reads CASSNLAGSQETQYF. The CDR3 bases are TGCGCCAGCAGCAATCTAGCGGGATCCCAAGAGACCCAGTACTTC.